The T cell receptor beta chain described here comes from a study of cytomegalovirus exposure and HLA in healthy donors. Whole-study findings and limits: In terms of immune exposure information, only CMV serostatus was available. Sequencing likely caused a cluster of highly shared sequence variants.

Donors were nominally healthy when sampled, though unrecorded immune exposures were likely. This clone turned up a few times. What it binds is unknown. Primers: 60 Vbeta forward and 13 Jbeta reverse. This table comes from immunoSEQ multiplex PCR, and its TCRdb copy is limited to in-frame clones, with some not included. The sample shows approximately 110,000 clones, 13% to 15% of them seen only once. The specimen sequenced was PBMCs. The TCR originated in a female donor in good health and CMV-seronegative.

CDR3 sequence: CASSYPTSGGQETQYF. The CDR3 nucleotides read TGTGCCAGCAGTTACCCGACTAGCGGGGGACAAGAGACCCAGTACTTC. This chain links TRBV6-5 with TRBJ2-5, with 12 bases that match TRBD2. Germline V gives CDR1 MNHEY, CDR2 SVGAGI. The ends lost 2 bases at V and 2 bases at J; junction bases unmatched: 3. There are 16 residues in the CDR3.